A single sample gave rise to the 24 T cell receptor beta chains below, sequenced in a study of T-cell memory formation after mild COVID-19. TCRdb re-derived calls from the 5' RACE reads in MiXCR, one entry per CDR3 protein. The sample lists 400,000 to 500,000 distinct CDR3 sequences, 20% to 25% occurring once. The sequenced material came from PBMCs or a T cell subset sorted from them (not recorded which). Receptors were obtained from an adult woman who had mild COVID-19 (a few samples of this study predate the infection). Cell type and time point are not known.

This clonotype was seen a handful of times. The genes are TRBV7-8 and TRBJ2-1; 8 bases map to TRBD1. The germline CDR1 and CDR2 sequences are SGHVS and FQNEAQ. V trimming: 5 bases; J trimming: 5 bases; junction bases outside the gene matches: 11. CDR3 length: 16 amino acids. CDR3 sequence: CASSAPGGEGHNEQFF. The CDR3 nucleotides are TGTGCCAGCAGCGCCCCAGGGGGCGAGGGGCACAATGAGCAGTTCTTC.

The rearrangement links TRBV5-1 to TRBJ2-1; possibly TRBD1 for D (6 bases). The ends were cut back, 2 bases at V and 14 bases at J, with 14 bases in the middle. The CDR3 contains 12 residues. In germline, CDR1 is SGHRS, CDR2 YFSETQ. CDR3 loop: CASSFDRSREFF. In DNA form, the CDR3 reads TGCGCCAGCAGCTTCGACAGGTCCAGGGAGTTCTTC. The full variable domain, in which reference TRBV5-1 and TRBJ2-1 provide the parts outside the CDR3, is KAGVTQTPRYLIKTRGQQVTLSCSPISGHRSVSWYQQTPGQGLQFLFEYFSETQRNKGNFPGRFSGRQFSNSRSEMNVSTLELGDSALYLCASSFDRSREFFGPGTRLTVL.

This clonotype was detected a few times. V usage is TRBV24-1 and J usage is TRBJ1-3; D remains unclear. The CDR3 has 15 amino acids. Germline V lookup: CDR1 KGHDR, CDR2 SFDVKD. With 3 bases removed from V and 4 bases from J, the gap between germline ends came to 12 bases. The chain's CDR3 is CATSDPRIPGNTIYF. The CDR3 region has the DNA TGTGCCACCAGTGATCCGAGGATTCCCGGAAACACCATATATTTT.

This rearrangement joins TRBV5-1 to TRBJ1-5; unclear D gene. Looked up from germline, CDR1 is SGHRS and CDR2 is YFSETQ. This CDR3 is 14 amino acids long. V lost 0 bases and J lost 2, with 6 bases in between. The CDR3 nucleotides read TGCGCCAGCAGCTTGGATTACGGCAATCAGCCCCAGCATTTT. This sequence encodes CASSLDYGNQPQHF.

The CDR3 bases are TGTGCCAGCAGTTCGGTCACCGGGACAGGGGGCCGGCAGTACTTC. It is translated as CASSSVTGTGGRQYF. V usage is TRBV6-5 and J usage is TRBJ2-7, with TRBD1 identical over 12 bases. CDR1 MNHEY and CDR2 SVGAGI come from the germline V gene. With V trimmed by 4 bases and J by 9 bases, 10 bases remained unmatched. The CDR3 has 15 amino acids.

This clonotype was found a few times. The chain recombines TRBV5-1 with TRBJ1-2; the D is unclear. The CDR3 sequence is 12 residues long. Germline assignment: CDR1 SGHRS and CDR2 YFSETQ. V was pared by 2 bases and J by 4 bases, with 6 bases between. The CDR3 coding sequence is TGCGCCAGCAGCTTTGACCTCTATGGCTACACCTTC. Its translation: CASSFDLYGYTF.

This clonotype was seen only a few times. The chain couples TRBV5-1 to TRBJ2-1; no clear D. There are 16 residues in the CDR3. The ends were cut back, 4 bases at V and 0 bases at J, with 14 bases in the middle. Germline CDR1 and CDR2: SGHRS and YFSETQ. The CDR3 here is CASSLRRHHSYNEQFF. CDR3 in DNA: TGCGCCAGCAGCCTCCGACGACATCACTCCTACAATGAGCAGTTCTTC.

This clonotype was counted only a few times. Compared with germline, one end of the junction differs, possibly owing to a read error. The V call is TRBV12-3 or TRBV12-4, the J call TRBJ2-1, with D perhaps being TRBD1 or TRBD2 (5 bases each). This CDR3 is 13 amino acids long. The CDR3 nucleotides read TGTGCCAGCAATTTAAGGGGACCCTCTGAGCAGTTCTTC. Protein product: CASNLRGPSEQFF.

This clonotype was counted only a few times. The chain has TRBV15 and TRBJ1-1; D gene ambiguous. The germline CDR1 and CDR2 sequences are LNHNV and YYDKDF (reference sequence). V was pared by 0 bases and J by 8 bases, with 10 bases between. This CDR3 has 13 residues. The CDR3 loop is CATSRDMGREAFF. CDR3 sequence (DNA): TGTGCCACCAGCAGAGATATGGGGAGAGAAGCTTTCTTT.

The rearrangement links TRBV29-1 to TRBJ2-5; 7 bases agree with TRBD1. Per the germline V gene, CDR1 is SQVTM and CDR2 is ANQGSEA. After removal of 6 bases from V and 1 base from J, the junction contained 5 bases not matched to a gene. CDR3 size: 13 residues. The CDR3 DNA sequence: TGCAGCGTGAACAGGGGCCTCCAAGAGACCCAGTACTTC. Translation gives CSVNRGLQETQYF.

This chain joins TRBV15 and TRBJ2-2; D is possibly TRBD2 (6 bases). CDR1 and CDR2 (germline): LNHNV, YYDKDF (reference sequence). This CDR3 contains 14 residues. Between the trimmed V and J ends, which lost 11 bases and 7 bases, there was a span of 20 bases. The CDR3 region has the DNA TGTGCCTCGGGGACTCCCCCTTTTGTCGGGGAGCTGTTTTTT. Encoded protein: CASGTPPFVGELFF. Combining the CDR3 with reference TRBV15 and TRBJ2-2 gives the whole variable domain DAMVIQNPRYQVTQFGKPVTLSCSQTLNHNVMYWYQQKSSQAPKLLFHYYDKDFNNEADTPDNFQSRRPNTSFCFLDIRSPGLGDTAMYLCASGTPPFVGELFFGEGSRLTVL.

This clonotype was counted many times. The chain links TRBV7-9 to TRBJ2-7; 7 bases are a match to TRBD2. V was pared by 1 base and J by 3 bases, with 12 bases of the junction left unmatched. Germline V gene sequence: CDR1 SEHNR, CDR2 FQNEAQ (reference sequence). This CDR3 contains 17 residues. For the CDR3, the DNA is TGTGCCAGCAGCTTAGTTAAAGGAGCGGGACTATACTACGAGCAGTACTTC. Translating gives CASSLVKGAGLYYEQYF.

The rearrangement joins TRBV4-1 to TRBJ1-4; maybe TRBD1 (5 bases). The CDR3 contains 13 residues. The germline gives CDR1 MGHRA, CDR2 YSYEKL. Deletions cut 2 bases from V and 10 bases from J, with 11 bases between. The CDR3 sequence is CASSQPDGGKLFF. The CDR3 region has the DNA TGCGCCAGCAGCCAACCCGATGGGGGAAAACTGTTTTTT.

V usage is TRBV5-1 and J usage is TRBJ2-3; 11 nucleotides align to TRBD2. J gave up 2 bases and V 4 bases, and 12 bases lay outside the gene matches. CDR3 length: 18 residues. The germline gives CDR1 SGHRS, CDR2 YFSETQ. CDR3 region: CASSPRDVTSGVTDTQYF. The CDR3 DNA reads TGCGCCAGCAGCCCTCGGGACGTGACTAGCGGGGTCACAGATACGCAGTATTTT.

The table lists this clonotype with a few counts. The chain joins TRBV12-3 or TRBV12-4 to TRBJ1-2, with 8 bases lining up with TRBD1. V shed 2 bases, J shed 6 bases, and the junction held 14 bases outside the gene matches. CDR3 length: 17 amino acids. CDR3 in amino acids: CASSLKLADRARNGYTF. CDR3 in DNA: TGTGCCAGCAGTTTAAAGTTGGCGGACAGGGCGAGGAATGGCTACACCTTC.

The V call is TRBV6-5, the J call TRBJ1-2; 10 bases align to TRBD1. CDR3 length: 16 residues. Germline CDR1 is MNHEY and CDR2 is SVGAGI. V lost 2 bases to trimming and J lost 4 bases; unmatched junction nucleotides: 7. In DNA, the CDR3 is TGTGCCAGCAGTTACGCGGGACAGGGGCAATTCTATGGCTACACCTTC. Translated, it gives CASSYAGQGQFYGYTF.

The chain has TRBV3-1 and TRBJ2-3; D possibly corresponds to TRBD1 (5 bases). The CDR3 consists of 14 residues. Germline CDR1 is LGHDT and CDR2 is YNNKEL (reference sequence). V was clipped by 4 bases and J by 2 bases, with 10 bases between them. Written as DNA, the CDR3 is TGTGCCAGCAGCCCAAGACAGATCACAGATACGCAGTATTTT. Its protein product is CASSPRQITDTQYF.

This clonotype was counted between two and nine times. The J gene is TRBJ2-5, the V gene TRBV6-2 or TRBV6-3, with TRBD2 matching over 9 bases. This CDR3 region has 12 residues. The trim removed 8 bases at V and 5 bases at J, leaving 3 bases unmatched. The V gene's germline CDR1 is MNHEY and CDR2 SVGEGT. The CDR3: CASFSGGETQYF. In DNA form, the CDR3 reads TGTGCCAGCTTCAGCGGGGGGGAGACCCAGTACTTC.

This clonotype was observed many times. This rearrangement joins TRBV12-3 or TRBV12-4 to TRBJ2-2; tentatively, D is TRBD2 (5 bases). The CDR3 totals 14 residues. The ends were cut back, 5 bases at V and 4 bases at J, with 11 bases in the middle. CDR3 nucleotides: TGTGCCAGCAGTCCATTCGAGGGCACCGGGGAGCTGTTTTTT. Translation: CASSPFEGTGELFF.

J is TRBJ2-1 and V is TRBV28; D gene ambiguous. V was shortened by 8 bases and J by 5 bases, with 4 bases between the two germline ends. CDR1 is MDHEN and CDR2 is SYDVKM in the germline V gene. This CDR3 comprises 10 residues. CDR3: CASGHNEQFF. In nucleotides, the CDR3 is TGTGCCAGCGGGCACAATGAGCAGTTCTTC.

CDR3 coding DNA: TGTGCCAGCAGTTTAGGGTGGGGAGAGGGCACAGATACGCAGTATTTT. Its protein product is CASSLGWGEGTDTQYF. This chain uses TRBV12-3 or TRBV12-4 with TRBJ2-3; possible D gene TRBD2, 5 bases. V was cut by 1 base and J by 1 base, with 12 bases left in between. CDR3 size: 16 residues.

This chain joins TRBV24-1 and TRBJ2-3; D is uncertain. Trimming left V 4 bases short and J 2 bases short, with 18 bases between. Germline assignment: CDR1 KGHDR and CDR2 SFDVKD. CDR3 length equals 17 residues. The CDR3 DNA reads TGTGCCACCAGTGACCCCGGGCCCGACTTAGACACAGATACGCAGTATTTT. The encoded protein is CATSDPGPDLDTDTQYF.

This clonotype was recorded many times. The gene calls are TRBV9 and TRBJ2-3, with 10 nucleotides matching TRBD2. V was clipped by 3 bases and J by 4 bases; unmatched bases: 11. CDR3 length: 17 residues. Looked up from germline, CDR1 is SGDLS and CDR2 is YYNGEE. The CDR3 loop reads CASSGLASGSSSDTQYF. DNA for the CDR3: TGTGCCAGCAGCGGACTTGCTAGCGGGAGTTCCTCAGATACGCAGTATTTT.

A few counts support this clonotype. A much larger clone lies a single base off, so this may be a read error. V usage is TRBV4-1 and J usage is TRBJ1-4; possibly TRBD1 for D (5 bases). V lost 2 bases, J lost 4 bases, and 11 bases lay in between. The CDR3 is 15 residues long. The V gene's germline CDR1 is MGHRA and CDR2 YSYEKL. CDR3 sequence (DNA): TGCGCCAGCAGCCAATGGTACGGGGGTAATGAAAAACTGTTTTTT. It codes for CASSQWYGGNEKLFF.